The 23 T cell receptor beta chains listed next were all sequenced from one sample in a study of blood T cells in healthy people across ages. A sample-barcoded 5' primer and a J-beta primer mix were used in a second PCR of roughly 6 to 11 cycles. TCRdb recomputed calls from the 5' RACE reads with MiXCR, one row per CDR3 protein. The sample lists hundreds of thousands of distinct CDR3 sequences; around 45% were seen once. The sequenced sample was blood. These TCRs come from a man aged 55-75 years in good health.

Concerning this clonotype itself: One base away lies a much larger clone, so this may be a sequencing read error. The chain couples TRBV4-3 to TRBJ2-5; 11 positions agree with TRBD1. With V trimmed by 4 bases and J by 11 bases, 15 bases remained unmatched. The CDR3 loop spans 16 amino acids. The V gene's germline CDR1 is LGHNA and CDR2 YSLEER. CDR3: CASSPRTGGLGDEQYF. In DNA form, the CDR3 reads TGCGCCAGCAGCCCGAGGACAGGGGGCTTGGGAGATGAGCAGTACTTC.

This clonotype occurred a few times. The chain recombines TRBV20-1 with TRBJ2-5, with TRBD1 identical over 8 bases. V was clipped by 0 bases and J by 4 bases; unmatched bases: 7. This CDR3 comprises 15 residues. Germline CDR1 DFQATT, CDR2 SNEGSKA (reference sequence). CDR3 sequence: CSARDPQGAGETQYF. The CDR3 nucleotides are TGCAGTGCTAGAGATCCCCAGGGGGCCGGAGAGACCCAGTACTTC.

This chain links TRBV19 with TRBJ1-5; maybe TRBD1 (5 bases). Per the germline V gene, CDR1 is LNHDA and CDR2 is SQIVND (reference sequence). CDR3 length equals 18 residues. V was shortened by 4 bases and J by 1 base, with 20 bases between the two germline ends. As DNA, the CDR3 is TGTGCCAGTAGTAGTTATTTTGGAGGGGTGAGGAGCAATCAGCCCCAGCATTTT. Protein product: CASSSYFGGVRSNQPQHF.

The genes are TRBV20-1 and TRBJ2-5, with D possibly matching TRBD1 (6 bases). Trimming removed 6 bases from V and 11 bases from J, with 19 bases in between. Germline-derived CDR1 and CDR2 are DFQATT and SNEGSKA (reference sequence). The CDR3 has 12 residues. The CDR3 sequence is CSASRGRNEQYF. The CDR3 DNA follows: TGCAGTGCCTCCAGGGGACGCAATGAGCAGTACTTC.

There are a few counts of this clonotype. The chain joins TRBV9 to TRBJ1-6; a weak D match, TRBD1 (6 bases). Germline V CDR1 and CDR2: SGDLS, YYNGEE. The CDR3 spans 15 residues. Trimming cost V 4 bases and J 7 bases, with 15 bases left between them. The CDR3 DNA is TGTGCCAGCAGCCCTCTACCTAGGGGGAATTCACCCCTCCACTTT. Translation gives CASSPLPRGNSPLHF. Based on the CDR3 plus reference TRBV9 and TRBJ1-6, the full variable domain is DSGVTQTPKHLITATGQRVTLRCSPRSGDLSVYWYQQSLDQGLQFLIQYYNGEERAKGNILERFSAQQFPDLHSELNLSSLELGDSALYFCASSPLPRGNSPLHFGNGTRLTVT.

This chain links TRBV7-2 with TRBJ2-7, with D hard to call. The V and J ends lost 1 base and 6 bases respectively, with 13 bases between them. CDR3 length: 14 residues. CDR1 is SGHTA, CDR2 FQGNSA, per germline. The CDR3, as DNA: TGTGCCAGCAGCTTAGATTTGGCAGTTTCCGAGCAGTACTTC. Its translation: CASSLDLAVSEQYF.

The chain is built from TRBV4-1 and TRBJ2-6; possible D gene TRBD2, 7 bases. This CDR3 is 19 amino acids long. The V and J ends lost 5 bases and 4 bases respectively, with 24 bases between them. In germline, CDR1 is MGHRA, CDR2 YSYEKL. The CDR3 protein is CASSVRDYARRGGANVLTF. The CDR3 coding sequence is TGCGCCAGCAGCGTCCGGGACTACGCTAGGAGGGGGGGGGCCAACGTCCTGACTTTC.

The CDR3 reads CATSRVGGMEGYTF. The CDR3 nucleotides read TGTGCCACCAGCAGAGTTGGGGGGATGGAGGGCTACACCTTC. The V gene is TRBV15, the J gene TRBJ1-2; maybe TRBD1 (5 bases). Germline lookup yields CDR1 LNHNV and CDR2 YYDKDF (reference sequence). The CDR3 totals 14 residues. V shed 1 base and J shed 8 bases, with 14 bases lying between them.

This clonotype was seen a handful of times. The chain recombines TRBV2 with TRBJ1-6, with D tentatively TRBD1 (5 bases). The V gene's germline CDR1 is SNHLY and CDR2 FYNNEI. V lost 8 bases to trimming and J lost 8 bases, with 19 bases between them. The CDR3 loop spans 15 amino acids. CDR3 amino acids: CASSWGEGIYSPLHF. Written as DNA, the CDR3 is TGTGCCAGCTCCTGGGGCGAGGGGATATATTCACCCCTCCACTTT.

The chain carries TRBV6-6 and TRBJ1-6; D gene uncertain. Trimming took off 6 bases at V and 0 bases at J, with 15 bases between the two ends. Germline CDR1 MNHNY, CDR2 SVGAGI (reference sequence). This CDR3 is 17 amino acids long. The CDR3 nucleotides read TGTGCCAGCAGCCAGACGGCCGAGAGCTCCTATAATTCACCCCTCCACTTT. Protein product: CASSQTAESSYNSPLHF.

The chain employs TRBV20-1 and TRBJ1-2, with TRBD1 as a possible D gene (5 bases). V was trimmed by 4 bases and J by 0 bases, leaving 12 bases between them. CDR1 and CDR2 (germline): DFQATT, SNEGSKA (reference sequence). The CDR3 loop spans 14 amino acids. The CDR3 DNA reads TGCAGTGCTACCGGACATCCAGCTAACTATGGCTACACCTTC. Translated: CSATGHPANYGYTF.

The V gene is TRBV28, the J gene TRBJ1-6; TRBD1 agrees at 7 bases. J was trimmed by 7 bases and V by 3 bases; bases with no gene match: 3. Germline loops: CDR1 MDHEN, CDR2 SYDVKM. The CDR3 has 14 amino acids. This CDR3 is CASSFARGNSPLHF. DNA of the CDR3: TGTGCCAGCAGTTTCGCCAGGGGGAATTCACCCCTCCACTTT.

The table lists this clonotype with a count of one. The DNA for the CDR3 is TGTGCCACCAGCAGAGGAAGACAGGGGTCACCGGGAGATACGCAGTATTTT. It specifies CATSRGRQGSPGDTQYF. This chain connects TRBV15 to TRBJ2-3; 8 positions match TRBD1. The V gene's germline CDR1 is LNHNV and CDR2 YYDKDF (reference sequence). J was trimmed by 5 bases and V by 1 base; bases with no gene match: 11. The CDR3 totals 17 residues. The whole variable domain, remainder taken from reference TRBV15 and TRBJ2-3, is DAMVIQNPRYQVTQFGKPVTLSCSQTLNHNVMYWYQQKSSQAPKLLFHYYDKDFNNEADTPDNFQSRRPNTSFCFLDIRSPGLGDTAMYLCATSRGRQGSPGDTQYFGPGTRLTVL.

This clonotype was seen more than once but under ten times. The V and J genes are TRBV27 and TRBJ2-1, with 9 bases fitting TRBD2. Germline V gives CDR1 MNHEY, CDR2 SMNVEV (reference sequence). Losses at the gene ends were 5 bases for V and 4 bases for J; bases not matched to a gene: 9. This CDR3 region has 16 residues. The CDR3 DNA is TGTGCCAGCAGTCGCCTTAGCGGGGGAGTTTACAATGAGCAGTTCTTC. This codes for CASSRLSGGVYNEQFF.

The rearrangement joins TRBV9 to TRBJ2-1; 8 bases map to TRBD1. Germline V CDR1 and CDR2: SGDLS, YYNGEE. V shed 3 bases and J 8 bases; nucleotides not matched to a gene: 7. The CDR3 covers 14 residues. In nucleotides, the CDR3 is TGTGCCAGCAGCGACCGGGACAGGAGCGATGAGCAGTTCTTC. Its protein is CASSDRDRSDEQFF.

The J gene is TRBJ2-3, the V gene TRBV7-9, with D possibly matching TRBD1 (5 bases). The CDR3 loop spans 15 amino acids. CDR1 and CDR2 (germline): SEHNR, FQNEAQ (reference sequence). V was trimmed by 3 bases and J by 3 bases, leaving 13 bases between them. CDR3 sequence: CASSFLGEGTDTQYF. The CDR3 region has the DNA TGTGCCAGCAGCTTTCTAGGGGAAGGGACAGATACGCAGTATTTT.

CDR3 amino acids: CASSVAPEGEKLFF. CDR3 DNA: TGTGCCAGCAGCGTAGCCCCCGAAGGCGAAAAACTGTTTTTT. The J gene is TRBJ1-4, the V gene TRBV9; no definite D call. With 0 bases removed from V and 8 bases from J, the gap between germline ends came to 11 bases. The CDR3 has 14 residues. CDR1 is SGDLS and CDR2 is YYNGEE in the germline V gene.

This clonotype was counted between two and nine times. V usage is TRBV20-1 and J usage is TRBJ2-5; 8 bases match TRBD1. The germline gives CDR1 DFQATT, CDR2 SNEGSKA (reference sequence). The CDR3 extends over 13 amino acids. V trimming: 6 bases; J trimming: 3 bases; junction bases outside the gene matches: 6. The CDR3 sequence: CSARGQVEETQYF. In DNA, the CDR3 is TGCAGTGCCCGGGGACAGGTCGAAGAGACCCAGTACTTC.

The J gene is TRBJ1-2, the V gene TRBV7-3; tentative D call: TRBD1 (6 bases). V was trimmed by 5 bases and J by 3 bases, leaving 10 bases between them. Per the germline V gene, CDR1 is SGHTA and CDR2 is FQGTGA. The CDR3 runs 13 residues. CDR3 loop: CASSLRQDYGYTF. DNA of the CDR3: TGTGCCAGCAGCCTAAGACAGGACTATGGCTACACCTTC. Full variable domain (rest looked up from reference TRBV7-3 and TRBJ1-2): GAGVSQTPSNKVTEKGKYVELRCDPISGHTALYWYRQSLGQGPEFLIYFQGTGAADDSGLPNDRFFAVRPEGSVSTLKIQRTERGDSAVYLCASSLRQDYGYTFGSGTRLTVV.

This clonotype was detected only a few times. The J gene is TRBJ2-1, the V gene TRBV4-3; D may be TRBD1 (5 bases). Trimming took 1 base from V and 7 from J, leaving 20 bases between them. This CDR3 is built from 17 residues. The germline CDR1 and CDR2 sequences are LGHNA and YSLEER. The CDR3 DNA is TGCGCCAGCAGCCAAGTACTAAGGGGTACCCATGGGAATGAGCAGTTCTTC. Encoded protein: CASSQVLRGTHGNEQFF.

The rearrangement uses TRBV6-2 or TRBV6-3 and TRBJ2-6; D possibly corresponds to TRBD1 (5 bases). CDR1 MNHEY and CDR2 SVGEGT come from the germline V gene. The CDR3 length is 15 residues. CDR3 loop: CAAGNGYSGANVLTF. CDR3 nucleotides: TGTGCGGCAGGGAACGGCTATTCTGGGGCCAACGTCCTGACTTTC.

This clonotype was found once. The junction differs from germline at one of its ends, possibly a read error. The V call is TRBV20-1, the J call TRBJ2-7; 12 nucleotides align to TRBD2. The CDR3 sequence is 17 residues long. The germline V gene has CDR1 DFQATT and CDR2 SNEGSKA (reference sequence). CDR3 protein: CSTSMARPSGGGYEQYF. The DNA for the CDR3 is TGCAGTACTAGTATGGCCCGCCCTAGCGGGGGGGGTTACGAGCAGTACTTC.

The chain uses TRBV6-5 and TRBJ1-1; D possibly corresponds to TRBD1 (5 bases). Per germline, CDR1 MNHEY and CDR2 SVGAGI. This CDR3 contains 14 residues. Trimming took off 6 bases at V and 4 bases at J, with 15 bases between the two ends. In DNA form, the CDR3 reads TGTGCCAGCAGCCACCCCCAGGGAATCACTGAAGCTTTCTTT. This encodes CASSHPQGITEAFF.